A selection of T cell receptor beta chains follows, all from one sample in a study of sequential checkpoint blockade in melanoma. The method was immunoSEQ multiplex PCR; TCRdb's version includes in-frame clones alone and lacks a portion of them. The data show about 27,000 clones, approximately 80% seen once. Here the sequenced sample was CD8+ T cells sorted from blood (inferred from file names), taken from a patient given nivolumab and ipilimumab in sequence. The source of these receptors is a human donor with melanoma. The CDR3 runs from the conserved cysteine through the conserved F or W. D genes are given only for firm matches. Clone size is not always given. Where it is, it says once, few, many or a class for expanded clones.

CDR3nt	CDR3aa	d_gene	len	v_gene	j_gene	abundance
TGCGCCAGCAGCCAAGGGCCCTTCTACGAGCAGTACTTC	CASSQGPFYEQYF	NA	13	TRBV4-1	TRBJ2-7	NA
TGTGCCAGCAGTTTCGGGGGAAACACCATATATTTT	CASSFGGNTIYF	NA	12	TRBV28	TRBJ1-3	NA
TGCAGCGGGGACAGAATATACGAGCAGTACTTC	CSGDRIYEQYF	TRBD1	11	TRBV20-1	TRBJ2-7	medium-sized
TGTGCCAGCAGCCGAGTTCGAGAGGCTTTCTTT	CASSRVREAFF	NA	11	TRBV7-9	TRBJ1-1	NA
TGTGCCAGCAGCGCCTCAGGGTACGGAAACACCATATATTTT	CASSASGYGNTIYF	NA	14	TRBV9	TRBJ1-3	NA
TGTGCCACCAGTCACGACAGGGGGTACAACGAGCAGTACTTC	CATSHDRGYNEQYF	TRBD1	14	TRBV15	TRBJ2-7	NA
TGTGCCAGCAGCTTGGGGGGGGACCCCTCCGAGCAGTACTTC	CASSLGGDPSEQYF	TRBD2	14	TRBV7-2	TRBJ2-7	NA
TGCAGCGTTACAGGGGCAACCTACGAGCAGTACTTC	CSVTGATYEQYF	TRBD1	12	TRBV29-1	TRBJ2-7	once
TGTGCCATCGGGCCCCCAGATACGCAGTATTTT	CAIGPPDTQYF	NA	11	TRBV10-3	TRBJ2-3	NA
TGTGCCAGCAGTGAAGCGTTGGGACTAGCGGGGGGGCGTGAGCAGTACTTC	CASSEALGLAGGREQYF	TRBD2	17	TRBV2	TRBJ2-7	NA
TGTGCCACCAGCAGGACTAGCGGGGGCAGCTACAATGAGCAGTTCTTC	CATSRTSGGSYNEQFF	TRBD2	16	TRBV15	TRBJ2-1	NA
TGTGCCAGCAGTTTATCCCCCCCTGGGACAGGGAAACCGGGAGAGCAGTACTTC	CASSLSPPGTGKPGEQYF	TRBD1	18	TRBV27	TRBJ2-7	NA
TGTGCCAGCAGTCTTGGGACACCTCAAGAGACCCAGTACTTC	CASSLGTPQETQYF	NA	14	TRBV28	TRBJ2-5	NA
TGTGCCAGCAGCTTCAGACAGGGGCAGTACTTC	CASSFRQGQYF	TRBD1	11	TRBV5-8	TRBJ2-7	NA
TGTGCCACAGCCGCGACAGCGACCTACGAGCAGTACTTC	CATAATATYEQYF	NA	13	TRBV27	TRBJ2-7	NA
TGCAGCGTCCCGGGACAGGGAACCGGGGAGCTGTTTTTT	CSVPGQGTGELFF	TRBD1	13	TRBV29-1	TRBJ2-2	NA
TGTGCCAGCAGTTACTCGACAGGGTACGAGCAGTACTTC	CASSYSTGYEQYF	TRBD1	13	TRBV6-6	TRBJ2-7	medium-sized
TGTGCCAGCAGCTCGCTTACAGGAATGAACACTGAAGCTTTCTTT	CASSSLTGMNTEAFF	NA	15	TRBV11-2	TRBJ1-1	NA
TGTGCCAGCAGTTACTATCCTTTTTTGAACACTGAAGCTTTCTTT	CASSYYPFLNTEAFF	NA	15	TRBV6-5	TRBJ1-1	NA
TGCGCCAGCAGCGGAGGACAGGGCAACGACGAAAAACTGTTTTTT	CASSGGQGNDEKLFF	TRBD1	15	TRBV5-1	TRBJ1-4	NA
TGTGCCAGCAGCGTTGGTGGGAGTCCCTACGAGCAGTACTTC	CASSVGGSPYEQYF	NA	14	TRBV9	TRBJ2-7	NA
TGTGCCACTAGTCTCGGTGGGGGGGCTACGTCAGATACGCAGTATTTT	CATSLGGGATSDTQYF	NA	16	TRBV19	TRBJ2-3	NA
TGTGCCAGCAGTGCTTACAGGCACCAAGAGACCCAGTACTTC	CASSAYRHQETQYF	NA	14	TRBV25-1	TRBJ2-5	NA
TGTGCCAGCAGCCCCGGGACTCCCCAAGAGACCCAGTACTTC	CASSPGTPQETQYF	NA	14	TRBV9	TRBJ2-5	NA
TGCGCCAGCAGCCAAGAACTAGCGGGGGTCACAGATACGCAGTATTTT	CASSQELAGVTDTQYF	TRBD2	16	TRBV4-3	TRBJ2-3	NA
TGCGCCAGCAGCCCCACAGGGAACGAGCAGTACTTC	CASSPTGNEQYF	NA	12	TRBV4-1	TRBJ2-7	NA
TGTGCCAGCAGCAAAGAGGGGACAGCAAGTTTGCAGTACTTC	CASSKEGTASLQYF	NA	14	TRBV21-1	TRBJ2-7	NA